These T cell receptor beta chains were read from a single sample in a study of blood T cells in healthy people across ages. TCRdb processed the 5' RACE reads anew with MiXCR; each CDR3 protein has one entry. Of some 700,000 distinct CDR3 sequences detected, 20% to 25% appear once; the ten largest clones hold roughly 22%. The sample consisted of blood. All receptors derive from a man in his 70s in good health. CDR3s include the opening cysteine and the closing phenylalanine or tryptophan. The order of the fields is J gene, D gene, V gene, clone size, CDR3 protein, CDR3 DNA. The D gene is left open where the match is weak. Clone size appears in some rows only: once, few, many, or a class for an expanded clone.

>TRBJ2-4|-|TRBV12-3/TRBV12-4|many
CASSQIQLAKNIQYF
TGTGCCAGCAGTCAAATCCAGCTAGCCAAAAACATTCAGTACTTC
>TRBJ2-7|TRBD1|TRBV20-1|-
CSAGPLGQGSYEQYF
TGCAGTGCCGGACCCTTGGGACAGGGGTCCTACGAGCAGTACTTC
>TRBJ2-3|-|TRBV11-1|-
CASKTHGRGDTQYF
TGTGCCAGCAAAACTCACGGTAGGGGGGATACGCAGTACTTT
>TRBJ1-1|-|TRBV5-1|few
CASSFGAANTEAFF
TGCGCCAGCAGCTTCGGGGCAGCGAACACTGAAGCTTTCTTT
>TRBJ2-3|TRBD2|TRBV5-1|few
CASSAAGDVGTDTQYF
TGCGCCAGCAGCGCGGCGGGAGATGTCGGCACAGATACGCAGTATTTT
>TRBJ2-3|-|TRBV20-1|few
CSARKRVGDTQYF
TGCAGTGCCCGGAAACGGGTGGGAGATACGCAGTATTTT
>TRBJ2-2|TRBD2|TRBV11-3|-
CASSLVAGGHGELFF
TGTGCCAGCAGCTTAGTGGCGGGAGGGCACGGGGAGCTGTTTTTT
>TRBJ1-1|TRBD1|TRBV6-5|few
CASSYSRQGSGFEAFF
TGTGCCAGCAGTTACTCGAGACAGGGGTCGGGCTTCGAAGCTTTCTTT
>TRBJ1-3|-|TRBV18|few
CASSPERNSGNTIYF
TGTGCCAGCTCACCGGAGCGGAACTCTGGAAACACCATATATTTT
>TRBJ2-1|TRBD2|TRBV7-6|-
CASSASGSAYNEQFF
TGTGCCAGCAGTGCTAGCGGGAGCGCCTACAATGAGCAGTTCTTC
>TRBJ1-1|-|TRBV6-1|-
CASIPLTGTNTEAFF
TGTGCCAGCATACCCTTAACAGGAACGAACACTGAAGCTTTCTTT
>TRBJ2-3|-|TRBV6-6|few
CASKDGGHSTDTQYF
TGTGCCAGCAAGGACGGGGGTCATAGCACAGATACGCAGTATTTT
>TRBJ1-5|-|TRBV9|-
CASSVWADNQPQHF
TGTGCCAGCAGCGTTTGGGCAGACAATCAGCCCCAGCATTTT
>TRBJ1-2|-|TRBV5-5|-
CASSLDSWSYGYTF
TGTGCCAGCAGCTTAGACAGTTGGTCCTATGGCTACACCTTC